This entry lists 24 T cell receptor beta chains sequenced from one sample in a study of blood T cell repertoires in COVID-19 (dated by TCRdb to the early 2020s). Receptor libraries were prepared by the immunoSEQ multiplex PCR assay. The clones in this table, taken by TCRdb from immuneACCESS, are in-frame only. Not every clone is retained; where verified, under half of the shortfall comes from an unresolved V gene, and the cause of the rest is unknown. This sample holds approximately 100,000 clones; approximately 90% were observed only once. Less than 1.5% of the sample comes from the top ten. Material for sequencing was peripheral blood. The receptors were gathered from a human donor in a cohort sampled during active COVID-19.

The rearrangement links TRBV6-5 to TRBJ2-3; 11 bases are shared with TRBD2. The CDR3 contains 15 residues. Per germline, CDR1 MNHEY and CDR2 SVGAGI. Losses at the gene ends were 5 bases for V and 4 bases for J; bases not matched to a gene: 5. DNA for the CDR3: TGTGCCAGCAGTCATAGCGGGGGGGCCGCAGATACGCAGTATTTT. Protein product: CASSHSGGAADTQYF.

The chain employs TRBV4-2 and TRBJ2-1, with 16 bases identical to TRBD2. Germline V gene sequence: CDR1 LGHNA, CDR2 YNFKEQ. J was trimmed by 12 bases and V by 4 bases; bases with no gene match: 6. CDR3 length: 15 amino acids. The CDR3 nucleotides read TGTGCCAGCAGCCTCGGGACTAGCGGGAGGGCAATGCAGTTCTTC. Its protein product is CASSLGTSGRAMQFF.

This chain connects TRBV18 to TRBJ1-3; possible D gene TRBD1, 5 bases. Germline loops: CDR1 KGHSH, CDR2 LQKENI. V lost 4 bases and J lost 2, with 15 bases in between. The CDR3 runs to 16 residues. CDR3 loop: CASSQLQRGAGNTIYF. CDR3 DNA sequence: TGTGCCAGCTCACAATTACAGCGGGGCGCTGGAAACACCATATATTTT. Supplemented by reference TRBV18 and TRBJ1-3, the full variable domain reads NAGVMQNPRHLVRRRGQEARLRCSPMKGHSHVYWYRQLPEEGLKFMVYLQKENIIDESGMPKERFSAEFPKEGPSILRIQQVVRGDSAAYFCASSQLQRGAGNTIYFGEGSWLTVV.

V usage is TRBV7-8 and J usage is TRBJ2-2, with D possibly TRBD1 on 6 matching bases. Germline V CDR1 and CDR2: SGHVS, FQNEAQ. The CDR3 consists of 13 residues. V lost 5 bases to trimming and J lost 8 bases, with 12 bases between them. Written as DNA, the CDR3 is TGTGCCAGCAGCGGGCAGGGGTGGGGGGAGCTGTTTTTT. Translation gives CASSGQGWGELFF.

The CDR3 bases are TGTGCCAGCACTGCGGGGAAAGCTGGGGCCAACGTCCTGACTTTC. As protein: CASTAGKAGANVLTF. The gene calls are TRBV27 and TRBJ2-6; a possible D gene is TRBD2 (6 bases). The CDR3 contains 15 residues. V was shortened by 7 bases and J by 2 bases, with 12 bases between the two germline ends. Germline CDR1 reads MNHEY; CDR2 reads SMNVEV (reference sequence).

The chain combines TRBV5-6 with TRBJ2-7; TRBD1 matches at 10 bases. With V trimmed by 3 bases and J by 5 bases, 5 bases remained unmatched. This CDR3 region has 14 residues. Germline lookup yields CDR1 SGHDT and CDR2 YYEEEE. The CDR3 protein is CASSYRDRGDEQYF. The DNA of the CDR3 is TGTGCCAGCAGCTACCGGGACAGGGGAGACGAGCAGTACTTC.

The chain links TRBV9 to TRBJ1-1, with a possible D match to TRBD1 (6 bases). With 0 bases removed from V and 4 bases from J, the gap between germline ends came to 10 bases. This CDR3 has 14 residues. Germline CDR1 SGDLS, CDR2 YYNGEE. CDR3 DNA: TGTGCCAGCAGCGTAGCAGGGGTGGGCACTGAAGCTTTCTTT. Its translation: CASSVAGVGTEAFF.

The gene calls are TRBV27 and TRBJ2-1; maybe TRBD1 (6 bases). The CDR3 is 12 residues long. Germline V CDR1 and CDR2: MNHEY, SMNVEV (reference sequence). Trimming removed 6 bases at V and 4 bases at J, with 7 bases between. CDR3 DNA: TGTGCCAGCAGGACAGGTTACAATGAGCAGTTCTTC. This encodes CASRTGYNEQFF.

This chain connects TRBV5-5 to TRBJ2-1; a weak D match, TRBD2 (5 bases). Germline CDR1 is SGHKS and CDR2 is YYEKEE (reference sequence). V was trimmed by 0 bases and J by 3 bases, leaving 7 bases between them. The CDR3 sequence is 14 residues long. The CDR3 sequence: CASSLELVYNEQFF. Written as DNA, the CDR3 is TGTGCCAGCAGCTTGGAACTAGTCTACAATGAGCAGTTCTTC.

The chain's CDR3 is CASSLEAGGPRKTQYF. The CDR3 DNA follows: TGTGCCAGCAGCTTAGAAGCGGGGGGGCCTAGAAAGACCCAGTACTTC. The chain employs TRBV7-9 and TRBJ2-5; the match to TRBD2 covers 10 bases. CDR1 and CDR2 (germline): SEHNR, FQNEAQ (reference sequence). V lost 1 base, J lost 6 bases, and 8 bases stayed unmatched. The CDR3 totals 16 residues.

The sample holds one count of this clone. The CDR3 DNA follows: TGTGCCAGCCGCCCTTCTAGCGGGGGGGCTTCTGGGGAGCTGTTTTTT. It encodes CASRPSSGGASGELFF. The chain uses TRBV27 and TRBJ2-2, with TRBD2 matching 12 bases. The CDR3 is 16 amino acids. The V gene's germline CDR1 is MNHEY and CDR2 SMNVEV (reference sequence). J gave up 8 bases and V 8 bases, and 12 bases lay outside the gene matches.

V gene TRBV19 combines with J gene TRBJ1-1; D is unclear. Germline-derived CDR1 and CDR2 are LNHDA and SQIVND (reference sequence). Trimming left V 3 bases short and J 5 bases short, with 7 bases between. There are 12 residues in the CDR3. The CDR3, as DNA: TGTGCCAGTAGTATCCGGGAAACTGAAGCTTTCTTT. Its translation is CASSIRETEAFF.

The rearrangement links TRBV4-2 to TRBJ2-1; TRBD2 matches 9 bases. J lost 8 bases, V lost 1 base, and 9 bases had no gene match. The CDR3 covers 16 residues. From germline, CDR1 is LGHNA and CDR2 YNFKEQ. The CDR3 region has the DNA TGTGCCAGCAGCCAAGGAGGCGGGAGGGCCCGGGATGAGCAGTTCTTC. Residues: CASSQGGGRARDEQFF.

The chain recombines TRBV10-3 with TRBJ2-6; TRBD1 matches 7 bases. CDR3 length: 17 residues. CDR1 is ENHRY, CDR2 SYGVKD, per germline. Trimming removed 6 bases from V and 1 base from J; junction bases left unmatched: 9. The CDR3 is CAISKDRPQSGANVLTF. CDR3 in DNA: TGTGCCATCAGCAAGGACAGGCCGCAGTCTGGGGCCAACGTCCTGACTTTC.

This clone has only a few counts. V gene TRBV5-4 combines with J gene TRBJ2-5; no definite D call. Germline loops: CDR1 SGHNT, CDR2 YYREEE (reference sequence). V was shortened by 0 bases and J by 5 bases, with 8 bases between the two germline ends. The CDR3 is 13 residues long. The CDR3 reads CASSLAPGETQYF. The CDR3 nucleotides are TGTGCCAGCAGCTTGGCGCCCGGTGAGACCCAGTACTTC.

J is TRBJ2-7 and V is TRBV20-1; TRBD2 is a possible D gene (5 bases). Deletions cut 3 bases from V and 0 bases from J, with 12 bases between. Germline-derived CDR1 and CDR2 are DFQATT and SNEGSKA (reference sequence). The CDR3 has 14 residues. The CDR3 nucleotides read TGCAGTGCTAGTGGAGGTCCGGCCTCCTACGAGCAGTACTTC. Translating it yields CSASGGPASYEQYF.

This clone showed up just once. The rearrangement links TRBV2 to TRBJ2-4; TRBD2 aligns across 8 bases. CDR3 length: 15 amino acids. V lost 3 bases, J lost 6 bases, and 7 bases stayed unmatched. Germline assignment: CDR1 SNHLY and CDR2 FYNNEI. CDR3 coding DNA: TGTGCCAGCAGTGAGGTGCGACTAGCGACAAACATTCAGTACTTC. This codes for CASSEVRLATNIQYF.

The chain employs TRBV9 and TRBJ2-7, with 7 bases fitting TRBD2. V lost 0 bases, J lost 3 bases, and 6 bases stayed unmatched. The CDR3 totals 15 residues. Germline assignment: CDR1 SGDLS and CDR2 YYNGEE. CDR3 amino acids: CASSVGLAAIYEQYF. DNA of the CDR3: TGTGCCAGCAGCGTAGGGCTAGCGGCGATCTACGAGCAGTACTTC.

The rearrangement uses TRBV5-6 and TRBJ2-1; 15 nucleotides agree with TRBD2. Germline V gene lookup returns CDR1 SGHDT and CDR2 YYEEEE. There are 18 residues in the CDR3. V dropped 0 bases and J dropped 7; count of bases not matched to a gene: 8. The CDR3 here is CASSLVGLAGGPRNEQFF. DNA for the CDR3: TGTGCCAGCAGCTTGGTAGGACTAGCGGGAGGGCCTCGGAATGAGCAGTTCTTC.

The chain employs TRBV7-3 and TRBJ1-1; D is unresolved. The V gene's germline CDR1 is SGHTA and CDR2 FQGTGA. Trimming took off 1 base at V and 4 bases at J, with 13 bases between the two ends. This CDR3 region has 15 residues. Here the CDR3 reads CASSLRPGIGTEAFF. As DNA, the CDR3 is TGTGCCAGCAGCTTAAGGCCGGGAATTGGCACTGAAGCTTTCTTT. The entire variable domain, with the rest obtained from reference TRBV7-3 and TRBJ1-1, is as follows: GAGVSQTPSNKVTEKGKYVELRCDPISGHTALYWYRQSLGQGPEFLIYFQGTGAADDSGLPNDRFFAVRPEGSVSTLKIQRTERGDSAVYLCASSLRPGIGTEAFFGQGTRLTVV.

This chain links TRBV19 with TRBJ2-1; 12 positions agree with TRBD2. Per the germline V gene, CDR1 is LNHDA and CDR2 is SQIVND (reference sequence). CDR3 length equals 14 residues. With V trimmed by 9 bases and J by 9 bases, 9 bases remained unmatched. CDR3 amino acids: CASSSSGGAGEQFF. CDR3 DNA: TGTGCCAGCAGCTCTAGCGGGGGGGCGGGTGAGCAGTTCTTC.

V gene TRBV28 combines with J gene TRBJ2-7; perhaps TRBD1 as D (5 bases). The CDR3 length is 15 residues. Germline assignment: CDR1 MDHEN and CDR2 SYDVKM. Trimming left V 7 bases short and J 4 bases short, with 20 bases between. CDR3 coding DNA: TGTGCCAGCACCCCATTGGGAACCCCAGGGTACGAGCAGTACTTC. It encodes CASTPLGTPGYEQYF.

The gene calls are TRBV6-6 and TRBJ2-6; D unresolved. The CDR3 runs to 13 residues. Germline V CDR1 and CDR2: MNHNY, SVGAGI (reference sequence). V dropped 4 bases and J dropped 2 bases, with 3 bases sitting between them. This CDR3 is CASSFAGANVLTF. As DNA, the CDR3 is TGTGCCAGCAGTTTCGCTGGGGCCAACGTCCTGACTTTC.

This chain joins TRBV2 and TRBJ2-7; perhaps TRBD2 as D (6 bases). CDR1 and CDR2 from the germline V gene are SNHLY and FYNNEI. Trimming removed 6 bases from V and 2 bases from J, with 11 bases in between. The CDR3 extends over 13 amino acids. The CDR3 is CASREGLPYEQYF. In nucleotides, the CDR3 is TGTGCCAGCAGGGAGGGTCTTCCCTACGAGCAGTACTTC.